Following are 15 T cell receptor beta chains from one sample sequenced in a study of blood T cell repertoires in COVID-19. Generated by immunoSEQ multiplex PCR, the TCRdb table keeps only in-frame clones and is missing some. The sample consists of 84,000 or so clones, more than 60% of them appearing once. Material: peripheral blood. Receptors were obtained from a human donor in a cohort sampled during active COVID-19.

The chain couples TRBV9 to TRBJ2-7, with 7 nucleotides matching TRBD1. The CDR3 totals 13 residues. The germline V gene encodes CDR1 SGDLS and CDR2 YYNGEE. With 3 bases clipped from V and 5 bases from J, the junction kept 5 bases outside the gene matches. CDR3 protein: CASSAHRGDEQYF. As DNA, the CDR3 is TGTGCCAGCAGCGCCCACAGGGGAGACGAGCAGTACTTC.

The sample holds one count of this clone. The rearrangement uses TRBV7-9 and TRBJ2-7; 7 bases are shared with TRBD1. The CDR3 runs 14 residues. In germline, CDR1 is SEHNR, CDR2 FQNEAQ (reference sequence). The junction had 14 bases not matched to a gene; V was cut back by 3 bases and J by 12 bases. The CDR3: CASSFVDTGVWPYF. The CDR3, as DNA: TGTGCCAGCAGCTTCGTAGACACAGGGGTGTGGCCGTACTTC.

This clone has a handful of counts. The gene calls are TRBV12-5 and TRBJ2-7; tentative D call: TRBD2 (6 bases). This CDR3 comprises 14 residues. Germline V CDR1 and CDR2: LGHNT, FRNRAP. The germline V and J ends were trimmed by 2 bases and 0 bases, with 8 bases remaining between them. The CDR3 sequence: CASGLLAVSYEQYF. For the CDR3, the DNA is TGTGCTAGTGGTTTGTTAGCGGTCTCCTACGAGCAGTACTTC. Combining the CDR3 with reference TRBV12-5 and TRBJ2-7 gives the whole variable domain DARVTQTPRHKVTEMGQEVTMRCQPILGHNTVFWYRQTMMQGLELLAYFRNRAPLDDSGMPKDRFSAEMPDATLATLKIQPSEPRDSAVYFCASGLLAVSYEQYFGPGTRLTVT.

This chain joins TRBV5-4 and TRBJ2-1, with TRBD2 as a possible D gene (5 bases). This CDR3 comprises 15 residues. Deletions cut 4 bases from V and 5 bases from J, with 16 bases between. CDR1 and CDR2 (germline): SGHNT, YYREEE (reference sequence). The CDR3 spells CASSGGGPQDNEQFF. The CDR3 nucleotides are TGTGCCAGCAGCGGAGGTGGACCCCAGGACAATGAGCAGTTCTTC.

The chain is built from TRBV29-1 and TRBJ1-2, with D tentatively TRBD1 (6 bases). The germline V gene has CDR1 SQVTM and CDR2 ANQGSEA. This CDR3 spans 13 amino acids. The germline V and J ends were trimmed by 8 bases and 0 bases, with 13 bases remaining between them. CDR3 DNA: TGCAGCTCCGTCAGACAGGCTAACTATGGCTACACCTTC. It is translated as CSSVRQANYGYTF.

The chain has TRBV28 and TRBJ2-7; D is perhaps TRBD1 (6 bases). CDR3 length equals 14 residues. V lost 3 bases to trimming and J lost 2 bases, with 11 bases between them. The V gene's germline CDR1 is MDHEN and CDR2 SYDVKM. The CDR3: CASSFIEGAYEQYF. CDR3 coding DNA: TGTGCCAGCAGTTTCATCGAGGGGGCCTACGAGCAGTACTTC.

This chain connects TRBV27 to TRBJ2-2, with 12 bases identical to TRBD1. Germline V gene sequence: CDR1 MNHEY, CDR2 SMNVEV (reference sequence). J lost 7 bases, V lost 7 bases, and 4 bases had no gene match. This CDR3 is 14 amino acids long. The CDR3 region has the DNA TGTGCCAGCAAGGGACAGGGGGCGGTCGGGGAGCTGTTTTTT. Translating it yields CASKGQGAVGELFF.

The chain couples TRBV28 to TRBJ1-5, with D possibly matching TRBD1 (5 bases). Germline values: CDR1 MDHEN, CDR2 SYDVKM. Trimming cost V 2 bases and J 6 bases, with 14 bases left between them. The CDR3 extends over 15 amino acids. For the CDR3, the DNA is TGTGCCAGCAGTTTACCCCCGACAGCGGGTCAGCCCCAGCATTTT. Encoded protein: CASSLPPTAGQPQHF.

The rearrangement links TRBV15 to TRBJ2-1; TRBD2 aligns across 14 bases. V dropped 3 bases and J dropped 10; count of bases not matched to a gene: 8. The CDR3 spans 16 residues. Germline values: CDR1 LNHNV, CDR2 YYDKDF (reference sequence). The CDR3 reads CATSRSLGTSGREQFF. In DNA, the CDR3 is TGTGCCACCAGCAGGTCTCTCGGGACTAGCGGGAGAGAGCAGTTCTTC.

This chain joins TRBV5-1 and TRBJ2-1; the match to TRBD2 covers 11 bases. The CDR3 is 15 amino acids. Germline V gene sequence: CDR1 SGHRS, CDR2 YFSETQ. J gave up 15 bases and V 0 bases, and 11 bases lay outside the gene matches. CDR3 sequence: CASSLALTSGATLFF. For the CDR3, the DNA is TGCGCCAGCAGCTTGGCCCTGACTAGCGGGGCTACCCTGTTCTTC.

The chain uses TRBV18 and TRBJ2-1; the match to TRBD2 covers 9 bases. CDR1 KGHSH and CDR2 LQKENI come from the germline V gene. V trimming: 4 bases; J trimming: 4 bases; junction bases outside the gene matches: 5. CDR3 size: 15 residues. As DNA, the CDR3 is TGTGCCAGCTCACTCCGGACTAGCGAGTACAATGAGCAGTTCTTC. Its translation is CASSLRTSEYNEQFF.

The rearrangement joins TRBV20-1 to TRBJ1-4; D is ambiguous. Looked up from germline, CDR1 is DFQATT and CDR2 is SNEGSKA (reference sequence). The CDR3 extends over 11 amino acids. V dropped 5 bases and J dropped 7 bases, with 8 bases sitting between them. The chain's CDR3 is CSAGRGEKLFF. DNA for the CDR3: TGCAGTGCTGGTCGAGGTGAAAAACTGTTTTTT.

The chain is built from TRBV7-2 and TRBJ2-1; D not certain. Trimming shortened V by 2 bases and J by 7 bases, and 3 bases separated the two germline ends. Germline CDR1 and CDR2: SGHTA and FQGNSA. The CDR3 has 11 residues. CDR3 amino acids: CASSLSNEQFF. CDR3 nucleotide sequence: TGTGCCAGCAGCTTATCAAATGAGCAGTTCTTC.

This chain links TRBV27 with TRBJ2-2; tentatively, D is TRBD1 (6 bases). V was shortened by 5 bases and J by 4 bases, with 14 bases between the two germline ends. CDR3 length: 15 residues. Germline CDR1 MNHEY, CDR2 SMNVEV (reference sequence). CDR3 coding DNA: TGTGCCAGCAGTCCCCAGGGGCAGGGCACCGGGGAGCTGTTTTTT. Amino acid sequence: CASSPQGQGTGELFF.

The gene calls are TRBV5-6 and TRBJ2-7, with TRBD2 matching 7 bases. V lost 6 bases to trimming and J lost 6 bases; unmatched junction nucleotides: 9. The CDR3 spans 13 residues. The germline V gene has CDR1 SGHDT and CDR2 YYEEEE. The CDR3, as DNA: TGTGCCAGCACCCGGCGGGAGAGGGGCGAGCAGTACTTC. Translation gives CASTRRERGEQYF.